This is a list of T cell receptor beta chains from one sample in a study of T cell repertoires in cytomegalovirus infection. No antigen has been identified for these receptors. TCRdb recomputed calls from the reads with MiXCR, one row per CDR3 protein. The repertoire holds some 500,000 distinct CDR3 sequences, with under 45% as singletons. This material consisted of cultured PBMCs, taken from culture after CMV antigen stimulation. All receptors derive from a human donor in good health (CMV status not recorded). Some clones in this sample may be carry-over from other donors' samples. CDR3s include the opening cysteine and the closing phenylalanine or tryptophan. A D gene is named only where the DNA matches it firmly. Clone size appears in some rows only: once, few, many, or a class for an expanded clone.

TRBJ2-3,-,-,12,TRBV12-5,CASGLEADTQYF,TGTGCTAGTGGTTTGGAGGCAGATACGCAGTATTTT
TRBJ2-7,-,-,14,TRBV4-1,CASSQGPLSYEQYF,TGCGCCAGCAGCCAAGGTCCCCTCTCCTACGAGCAGTACTTC
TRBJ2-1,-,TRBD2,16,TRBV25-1,CASSDLRTSGRNEQFF,TGTGCCAGCAGTGACCTCCGCACTAGCGGGAGAAATGAGCAGTTCTTC
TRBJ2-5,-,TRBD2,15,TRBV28,CASSYSGGRQETQYF,TGTGCCAGCAGTTATAGCGGGGGGCGCCAAGAGACCCAGTACTTC
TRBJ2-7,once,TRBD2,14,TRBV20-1,CSASPSGSTHEQYF,TGCAGTGCTAGCCCTAGCGGGAGTACCCACGAGCAGTACTTC
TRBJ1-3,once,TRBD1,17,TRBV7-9,CASSSPRGSTSGNTIYF,TGTGCCAGCAGCTCCCCCAGGGGGTCGACTTCTGGAAACACCATATATTTT
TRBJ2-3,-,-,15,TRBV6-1,CASSELTVSTDTQYF,TGTGCCAGCAGTGAACTGACAGTGAGCACAGATACGCAGTATTTT
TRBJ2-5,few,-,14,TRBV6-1,CASSAEVVRETQYF,TGTGCCAGCAGTGCCGAGGTCGTGAGGGAGACCCAGTACTTC
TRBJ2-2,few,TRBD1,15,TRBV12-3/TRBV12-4,CASTRDRDGTGELFF,TGTGCCAGCACACGGGACAGGGATGGCACCGGGGAGCTGTTTTTT
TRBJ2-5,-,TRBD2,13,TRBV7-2,CASNRGGSGTQYF,TGTGCCAGCAATCGGGGGGGCTCTGGGACCCAGTACTTC
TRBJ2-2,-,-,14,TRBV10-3,CAISESMDTGELFF,TGTGCCATCAGTGAGTCGATGGATACCGGGGAGCTGTTTTTT
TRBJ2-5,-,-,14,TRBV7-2,CASSLSVGQETQYF,TGTGCCAGCAGCTTATCGGTAGGGCAAGAGACCCAGTACTTC
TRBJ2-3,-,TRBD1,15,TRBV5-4,CASSLPKRQGDTQYF,TGTGCCAGCAGCCTACCCAAACGACAGGGGGATACGCAGTATTTT
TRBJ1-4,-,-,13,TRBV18,CASSPGSNEKLFF,TGTGCCAGCTCACCGGGGAGTAATGAAAAACTGTTTTTT
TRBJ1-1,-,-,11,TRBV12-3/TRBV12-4,CASSFGAEAFF,TGTGCCAGCAGTTTTGGGGCTGAAGCTTTCTTT
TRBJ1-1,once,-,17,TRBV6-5,CASSYSVLRARQVGAFF,TGTGCCAGCAGTTACTCGGTCCTGAGGGCGCGGCAAGTTGGAGCTTTCTTT
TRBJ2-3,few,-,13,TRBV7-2,CASSFGGRQGSDF,TGTGCCAGCAGCTTCGGTGGACGTCAGGGGTCGGATTTT
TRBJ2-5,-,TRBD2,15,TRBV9,CASSVGGLAVTTQYF,TGTGCCAGCAGCGTAGGGGGACTAGCGGTGACGACCCAGTACTTC
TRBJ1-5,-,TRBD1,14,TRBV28,CASSWTGEWQPQHF,TGTGCCAGCAGTTGGACAGGGGAATGGCAGCCCCAGCATTTT
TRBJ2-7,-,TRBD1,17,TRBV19,CASSANSWDRGLREQYF,TGTGCCAGTAGCGCCAATAGTTGGGACAGGGGATTGCGCGAGCAGTACTTC
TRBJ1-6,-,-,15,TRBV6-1,CASSEGRAYNSPLHF,TGTGCCAGCAGTGAAGGCCGCGCGTATAATTCACCCCTCCACTTT
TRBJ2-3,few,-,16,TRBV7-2,CASRGPRGGATDTQYF,TGTGCCAGCAGAGGACCCCGCGGGGGCGCCACAGATACGCAGTATTTT
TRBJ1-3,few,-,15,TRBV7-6,CASSRVREFGNTIYF,TGTGCCAGCAGCCGCGTCAGGGAATTTGGAAACACCATATATTTT
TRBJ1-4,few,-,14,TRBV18,CASSPDLGGEKLFF,TGTGCCAGCTCACCGGACCTGGGCGGTGAAAAACTGTTTTTT
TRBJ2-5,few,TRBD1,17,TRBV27,CASRPPTGAKVEKTQYF,TGTGCCAGCAGACCACCCACAGGGGCTAAGGTCGAGAAGACCCAGTACTTC
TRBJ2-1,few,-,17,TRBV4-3,CASSQSSGTGPYNEQFF,TGCGCCAGCAGCCAATCCTCCGGGACGGGACCCTACAATGAGCAGTTCTTC
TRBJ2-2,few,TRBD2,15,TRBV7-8,CASYLREYGRGELFF,TGTGCCAGTTATTTGCGGGAGTATGGGAGAGGGGAGCTGTTTTTT
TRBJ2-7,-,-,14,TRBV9,CASSVVPGEGEQYF,TGTGCCAGCAGCGTAGTTCCAGGGGAGGGCGAGCAGTACTTC